One and the same sample provided the 23 T cell receptor beta chains below, sequenced in a study of shared clonotypes between healthy human individuals. TCRdb's copy holds only in-frame clones and misses some; the assay was immunoSEQ multiplex PCR. This table holds over 2 million clones, less than 95% found once. Sequencing was done on a sample of naive CD4+ T cells from PBMCs. Subset defined: CD45RA+ positively selected. The origin of the receptors is a man between 18 and 35 years old in good health. Some clones in this sample may be carry-over from other donors' samples.

The chain is built from TRBV11-2 and TRBJ2-7; D is unclear. Germline V CDR1 and CDR2: SGHAT, FQNNGV. The CDR3 contains 15 residues. Trimming shortened V by 5 bases and J by 4 bases, and 18 bases separated the two germline ends. In nucleotides, the CDR3 is TGTGCCAGCAGCCCACGGAACACGCGAGATTACGAGCAGTACTTC. This gives the protein CASSPRNTRDYEQYF.

The chain carries TRBV2 and TRBJ1-1; TRBD1 aligns across 8 bases. This CDR3 has 16 residues. Per germline, CDR1 SNHLY and CDR2 FYNNEI. Germline trimming cut 2 bases from V and 6 bases from J; bases unmatched to any gene: 11. The CDR3 sequence: CASSESPGQVRPEAFF. The DNA for the CDR3 is TGTGCCAGCAGTGAATCACCGGGACAGGTTCGTCCTGAAGCTTTCTTT.

The rearrangement links TRBV11-2 to TRBJ2-7; tentative D call: TRBD2 (6 bases). Trimming shortened V by 4 bases and J by 7 bases, and 11 bases separated the two germline ends. CDR1 is SGHAT and CDR2 is FQNNGV in the germline V gene. This CDR3 is built from 12 residues. The DNA of the CDR3 is TGTGCCAGCAGCTCGGACGGGGGAGAGCAGTACTTC. Its protein product is CASSSDGGEQYF.

Only a few counts were recorded for this clone. CDR3 coding DNA: TGTGCCAGCAGCTTACTAGCGGGAGAAGAGACCCAGTACTTC. Translating it yields CASSLLAGEETQYF. This rearrangement joins TRBV7-9 to TRBJ2-5; 10 bases are shared with TRBD2. Germline lookup yields CDR1 SEHNR and CDR2 FQNEAQ (reference sequence). V lost 2 bases and J lost 3; bases outside the gene matches: 0. The CDR3 contains 14 residues.

V gene TRBV11-3 combines with J gene TRBJ2-1; TRBD1 matches at 8 bases. Germline CDR1 and CDR2: SGHNT and YENEEA. The J segment lost 2 bases and the V segment lost 3 bases, leaving 3 bases of the junction unmatched. This CDR3 has 15 residues. CDR3 residues: CASSFQGATYNEQFF. The CDR3 coding sequence is TGTGCCAGCAGCTTTCAGGGGGCAACCTACAATGAGCAGTTCTTC.

The J gene is TRBJ2-2, the V gene TRBV29-1, with a weak D call TRBD2 (5 bases). V lost 7 bases and J 5 bases, leaving 14 bases between the germline ends. There are 13 residues in the CDR3. CDR1 is SQVTM and CDR2 is ANQGSEA in the germline V gene. The CDR3 loop is CSAARGGTGELFF. The CDR3 nucleotides read TGCAGCGCCGCTCGAGGAGGAACCGGGGAGCTGTTTTTT.

This clone was picked up a small number of times. CDR3 sequence (DNA): TGTGCCAGCAGCCCTAGAGTAGCAGGGAGGGACACTGAAGCTTTCTTT. Protein product: CASSPRVAGRDTEAFF. The genes are TRBV7-8 and TRBJ1-1; D might be TRBD1 (5 bases). Germline assignment: CDR1 SGHVS and CDR2 FQNEAQ. V was cut by 5 bases and J by 3 bases, with 19 bases left in between. This CDR3 spans 16 amino acids.

A remark on this clone: At the DNA level, this CDR3 is encoded by other sequences in the same sample as well. V and J are TRBV6-5 and TRBJ1-2; 7 bases match TRBD1. Per the germline V gene, CDR1 is MNHEY and CDR2 is SVGAGI. The V gene end was trimmed by 6 bases and the J gene end by 5 bases; junction bases not matched to a gene: 9. The CDR3 is 14 amino acids. CDR3 bases: TGTGCCAGCAGGAGACAGGGAGGGGGATATGGCTACACCTTC. Its protein is CASRRQGGGYGYTF.

As to this clone: Additional DNA sequences in this sample encode the identical CDR3. This chain's CDR3 is CASSLRSGSYEQYF. The CDR3 DNA follows: TGTGCCAGCAGCCTCCGGTCGGGCTCCTACGAGCAGTACTTC. The rearrangement joins TRBV7-2 to TRBJ2-7; D unclear. The CDR3 runs to 14 residues. V lost 5 bases to trimming and J lost 0 bases, with 11 bases between them. CDR1 and CDR2 (germline): SGHTA, FQGNSA.

CDR3 protein: CASRGRVGTEAFF. CDR3 bases: TGTGCCAGCAGGGGGAGGGTAGGCACTGAAGCTTTCTTT. The genes are TRBV13 and TRBJ1-1; no reliable D call. V gave up 6 bases and J gave up 4 bases, with 12 bases separating them. Germline assignment: CDR1 PRHDT and CDR2 FYEKMQ (reference sequence). The CDR3 totals 13 residues.

The chain recombines TRBV7-3 with TRBJ2-7; 7 bases agree with TRBD2. The germline V gene encodes CDR1 SGHTA and CDR2 FQGTGA. V gave up 1 base and J gave up 2 bases; unmatched junction bases: 8. The CDR3 runs 16 residues. The CDR3 sequence is CASSLNPLAAPYEQYF. The CDR3 DNA sequence: TGTGCCAGCAGCTTAAACCCCCTAGCGGCTCCCTACGAGCAGTACTTC.

This clone was observed once. The V and J genes are TRBV6-5 and TRBJ1-1; TRBD1 is a possible D gene (6 bases). The V and J ends lost 9 bases and 2 bases respectively, with 10 bases between them. CDR1 and CDR2 (germline): MNHEY, SVGAGI. The CDR3 is made up of 12 amino acids. This CDR3 reads CASQGPNTEAFF. The CDR3 DNA sequence: TGTGCCAGTCAGGGGCCTAACACTGAAGCTTTCTTT.

This chain joins TRBV19 and TRBJ2-5; 11 bases are shared with TRBD2. Germline CDR1 and CDR2: LNHDA and SQIVND (reference sequence). V was clipped by 4 bases and J by 4 bases; unmatched bases: 8. This CDR3 has 16 residues. The CDR3 is CASSKLAGASGETQYF. CDR3 in DNA: TGTGCCAGTAGTAAACTAGCGGGAGCTTCGGGAGAGACCCAGTACTTC. Using reference TRBV19 and TRBJ2-5 for the parts outside the CDR3, the full variable domain is DGGITQSPKYLFRKEGQNVTLSCEQNLNHDAMYWYRQDPGQGLRLIYYSQIVNDFQKGDIAEGYSVSREKKESFPLTVTSAQKNPTAFYLCASSKLAGASGETQYFGPGTRLLVL.

The genes are TRBV5-1 and TRBJ1-3; D remains ambiguous. This CDR3 spans 16 amino acids. With 3 bases removed from V and 3 bases from J, the gap between germline ends came to 16 bases. Germline loops: CDR1 SGHRS, CDR2 YFSETQ. CDR3: CASSWAQGLGGNTIYF. The CDR3 DNA sequence: TGCGCCAGCAGCTGGGCCCAAGGGCTAGGTGGAAACACCATATATTTT.

V is TRBV6-5 and J is TRBJ1-2; a possible D gene is TRBD1 (6 bases). Germline loops: CDR1 MNHEY, CDR2 SVGAGI. This CDR3 has 14 residues. Trimming shortened V by 5 bases and J by 4 bases, and 14 bases separated the two germline ends. CDR3 bases: TGTGCCAGCAGTCCCAGGGGTCCGCTCTATGGCTACACCTTC. Encoded protein: CASSPRGPLYGYTF.

On this clone: An end of the junction differs from the germline gene, which may be a read error. J is TRBJ2-7 and V is TRBV6-1; no definite D call. There are 11 residues in the CDR3. Germline assignment: CDR1 MNHNS and CDR2 SASEGT. The CDR3 protein is CAGRTNYEQYF. The CDR3 DNA sequence: TGTGCCGGCAGAACCAACTACGAGCAGTACTTC.

For this clone: The sample carries other DNA sequences with the same CDR3. This chain connects TRBV5-1 to TRBJ2-3; tentative D call: TRBD1 (6 bases). This CDR3 region has 13 residues. The V gene's germline CDR1 is SGHRS and CDR2 YFSETQ. The V and J ends lost 4 bases and 4 bases respectively, with 10 bases between them. CDR3 sequence: CASSVQGSDTQYF. As DNA, the CDR3 is TGCGCCAGCAGCGTACAGGGTTCAGATACGCAGTATTTT. Full variable domain (remainder filled in from reference TRBV5-1 and TRBJ2-3): KAGVTQTPRYLIKTRGQQVTLSCSPISGHRSVSWYQQTPGQGLQFLFEYFSETQRNKGNFPGRFSGRQFSNSRSEMNVSTLELGDSALYLCASSVQGSDTQYFGPGTRLTVL.

The chain recombines TRBV11-1 with TRBJ2-1; D is perhaps TRBD1 (5 bases). Germline V gene data show CDR1 as SGHAT and CDR2 as FQDESV (reference sequence). Trimming stripped 3 bases from V and 6 bases from J, with 15 bases between. CDR3 length: 15 amino acids. CDR3 residues: CASSLMTQGSNEQFF. CDR3 sequence (DNA): TGTGCCAGCAGCTTGATGACCCAGGGCAGCAATGAGCAGTTCTTC.

As to this clone: Other nucleotide sequences from this sample produce the same CDR3. The J gene is TRBJ1-3, the V gene TRBV5-1; TRBD1 might be the D (5 bases). Trimming stripped 4 bases from V and 4 bases from J, with 15 bases between. Germline CDR1 is SGHRS and CDR2 is YFSETQ. The CDR3 loop spans 15 amino acids. CDR3 coding DNA: TGCGCCAGCAGCCCGGGGCCAGGTTCGGGAAACACCATATATTTT. Translated: CASSPGPGSGNTIYF.

This clone came up once. This CDR3 is CASSLLSQNEQFF. CDR3 DNA sequence: TGTGCCAGCAGCTTATTGAGTCAGAATGAGCAGTTCTTC. The V gene is TRBV7-2, the J gene TRBJ2-1; D not certain. Germline V gives CDR1 SGHTA, CDR2 FQGNSA. The CDR3 length is 13 residues. V shed 2 bases and J shed 7 bases, with 9 bases lying between them.

This chain links TRBV5-4 with TRBJ1-2, with TRBD1 matching over 7 bases. The CDR3 totals 14 residues. The germline V gene encodes CDR1 SGHNT and CDR2 YYREEE (reference sequence). V dropped 0 bases and J dropped 5; count of bases not matched to a gene: 4. The CDR3 loop reads CASSLEGRGYGYTF. As DNA, the CDR3 is TGTGCCAGCAGCTTGGAAGGCAGGGGGTATGGCTACACCTTC.

The chain recombines TRBV28 with TRBJ2-1; 9 bases are shared with TRBD2. V gave up 2 bases and J gave up 5 bases; unmatched junction bases: 10. Per germline, CDR1 MDHEN and CDR2 SYDVKM. This CDR3 comprises 17 residues. As DNA, the CDR3 is TGTGCCAGCAGTTTAAGGATTAGCGGGAGTTCCCACAATGAGCAGTTCTTC. It yields the protein CASSLRISGSSHNEQFF. Supplemented by reference TRBV28 and TRBJ2-1, the full variable domain reads DVKVTQSSRYLVKRTGEKVFLECVQDMDHENMFWYRQDPGLGLRLIYFSYDVKMKEKGDIPEGYSVSREKKERFSLILESASTNQTSMYLCASSLRISGSSHNEQFFGPGTRLTVL.

The V call is TRBV6-4, the J call TRBJ2-1; 8 nucleotides match TRBD2. The germline V gene encodes CDR1 MRHNA and CDR2 SNTAGT. With V trimmed by 6 bases and J by 0 bases, 4 bases remained unmatched. This CDR3 is 15 amino acids long. The CDR3 spells CASSTSGNSYNEQFF. The CDR3 nucleotides are TGTGCCAGCAGCACTAGCGGTAACTCCTACAATGAGCAGTTCTTC.